These 32 T cell receptor beta chains were sequenced from one sample in a study of cytotoxic CD8 clonotypes in ibrutinib-treated CLL (dated by TCRdb to about 2021). The sample's time point label is to be understood as: roughly 23 months on ibrutinib. The library was prepared using the immunoSEQ multiplex PCR assay. The table was pulled from immuneACCESS by TCRdb, which kept in-frame rearrangements only. Such tables lose some clones; where checked, under half of the loss comes from unresolved V genes, and the rest has no known cause. The sample table records more than 75,000 clones; about 74% of these occur just once. The ten largest make up approximately 25% of the sample. The sample was PBMCs, taken after 24 months of ibrutinib treatment. The receptors derive from a human donor with chronic lymphocytic leukemia.

The V and J genes are TRBV2 and TRBJ2-3; D ambiguous. V was clipped by 7 bases and J by 7 bases, with 9 bases between them. Germline assignment: CDR1 SNHLY and CDR2 FYNNEI. This CDR3 region has 11 residues. CDR3 sequence reads: CASTPGYTQYF. CDR3 in DNA: TGTGCCAGCACCCCCGGTTATACGCAGTATTTT.

The V call is TRBV19, the J call TRBJ1-5; no reliable D call. V was pared by 4 bases and J by 5 bases, with 9 bases between. In germline, CDR1 is LNHDA, CDR2 SQIVND (reference sequence). There are 13 residues in the CDR3. The CDR3, as DNA: TGTGCCAGTAGTAGCGGACGGGATCAGCCCCAGCATTTT. Protein: CASSSGRDQPQHF.

In this sample, this clone turned up once. The chain is built from TRBV2 and TRBJ2-7; D tentatively reads TRBD1 or TRBD2 (5 bases each). This CDR3 comprises 14 residues. V was clipped by 4 bases and J by 0 bases, with 10 bases between them. CDR1 SNHLY and CDR2 FYNNEI come from the germline V gene. The CDR3 loop is CASSVQGVSYEQYF. The CDR3 bases are TGTGCCAGCAGTGTCCAGGGAGTCTCCTACGAGCAGTACTTC.

This clone was detected once. The chain has TRBV28 and TRBJ2-3; D gene unclear. The CDR3 has 13 residues. V was cut by 5 bases and J by 2 bases, with 8 bases left in between. Per the germline V gene, CDR1 is MDHEN and CDR2 is SYDVKM. The CDR3 loop reads CASSPGATDTQYF. The CDR3 DNA follows: TGTGCCAGCAGTCCCGGAGCCACAGATACGCAGTATTTT.

The V and J genes are TRBV7-8 and TRBJ2-2, with a tentative D call TRBD2 (6 bases). The CDR3 length is 16 residues. V lost 6 bases and J lost 7, with 21 bases in between. Germline V gene sequence: CDR1 SGHVS, CDR2 FQNEAQ. CDR3 loop: CASRHVVGSGGGELFF. The CDR3 DNA sequence: TGTGCCAGCAGGCATGTCGTCGGGAGCGGAGGCGGGGAGCTGTTTTTT.

The genes are TRBV2 and TRBJ2-7, with D perhaps TRBD1 (5 bases). CDR1 SNHLY and CDR2 FYNNEI come from the germline V gene. This CDR3 comprises 12 residues. The V gene lost 7 bases and the J gene lost 0 bases, with 7 bases spanning the gap. The CDR3 DNA is TGTGCCAGCACCAGGGCCTCCTACGAGCAGTACTTC. Amino acid sequence: CASTRASYEQYF.

The J gene is TRBJ2-7, the V gene TRBV30; 8 nucleotides line up with TRBD2. Germline CDR1 reads GTSNPN; CDR2 reads SVGIG (reference sequence). V shed 5 bases, J shed 4 bases, and the junction held 10 bases outside the gene matches. The CDR3 length is 14 residues. CDR3 nucleotides: TGTGCCTGGGGCCCCGGGACTAGTCAATACGAGCAGTACTTC. Translating it yields CAWGPGTSQYEQYF.

V is TRBV10-3 and J is TRBJ1-5, with 8 bases fitting TRBD1. The germline V gene encodes CDR1 ENHRY and CDR2 SYGVKD. Trimming removed 9 bases from V and 2 bases from J; junction bases left unmatched: 9. This CDR3 spans 15 amino acids. CDR3: CAIWTGPQGNQPQHF. CDR3 DNA: TGTGCCATATGGACAGGGCCTCAGGGCAATCAGCCCCAGCATTTT.

The chain employs TRBV4-2 and TRBJ2-2, with 13 bases that match TRBD2. There are 17 residues in the CDR3. Germline-derived CDR1 and CDR2 are LGHNA and YNFKEQ. V was pared by 6 bases and J by 7 bases, with 11 bases of the junction left unmatched. The CDR3 sequence is CASRWTSGSGFGGELFF. The CDR3 coding sequence is TGTGCCAGCAGATGGACTAGCGGGAGTGGGTTTGGCGGGGAGCTGTTTTTT.

The chain recombines TRBV6-1 with TRBJ1-1; D is perhaps TRBD1 (5 bases). Germline V gives CDR1 MNHNS, CDR2 SASEGT. Trimming removed 11 bases at V and 1 base at J, with 14 bases between. The CDR3 consists of 13 residues. CDR3 DNA: TGTGCCGTCAGTCGGGGGTGGAACACTGAAGCTTTCTTT. Its translation: CAVSRGWNTEAFF.

The chain is built from TRBV9 and TRBJ2-2, with 7 bases lining up with TRBD1. The CDR3 runs to 17 residues. CDR1 and CDR2 (germline): SGDLS, YYNGEE. V shed 4 bases and J 3 bases; nucleotides not matched to a gene: 12. CDR3 loop: CASSPRTGTAYTGELFF. For the CDR3, the DNA is TGTGCCAGCAGCCCCCGAACCGGGACAGCCTACACCGGGGAGCTGTTTTTT.

The rearrangement joins TRBV27 to TRBJ2-2, with D tentatively TRBD1 (6 bases). The germline V gene has CDR1 MNHEY and CDR2 SMNVEV (reference sequence). Deletions cut 7 bases from V and 0 bases from J, with 21 bases between. There are 18 residues in the CDR3. In nucleotides, the CDR3 is TGTGCCAGCACCAACCTTAGGGTCCAGGGGCCGAACACCGGGGAGCTGTTTTTT. Translating gives CASTNLRVQGPNTGELFF.

The chain has TRBV7-9 and TRBJ2-1; unclear D gene. This CDR3 comprises 14 residues. The germline V gene encodes CDR1 SEHNR and CDR2 FQNEAQ (reference sequence). Deletions cut 5 bases from V and 0 bases from J, with 8 bases between. CDR3 nucleotide sequence: TGTGCCAGCAGCCCAACAGTCTCCTACAATGAGCAGTTCTTC. Translated, it gives CASSPTVSYNEQFF.

This chain links TRBV5-4 with TRBJ2-7; D is unresolved. Trimming shortened V by 4 bases and J by 3 bases, and 11 bases separated the two germline ends. CDR1 SGHNT and CDR2 YYREEE come from the germline V gene (reference sequence). The CDR3 totals 13 residues. Here the CDR3 reads CASSPYVGYEQYF. CDR3 DNA: TGTGCCAGCAGCCCTTACGTGGGCTACGAGCAGTACTTC.

The chain combines TRBV25-1 with TRBJ1-1; 8 bases align to TRBD1. Germline CDR1 MGHDK, CDR2 SYGVNS. The CDR3 is made up of 15 amino acids. The trim removed 4 bases at V and 1 base at J, leaving 5 bases unmatched. The CDR3 coding sequence is TGTGCCAGCAGTGTAACCGGGACAGGGAACACTGAAGCTTTCTTT. This translates into CASSVTGTGNTEAFF.

The chain joins TRBV27 to TRBJ1-2; the D gene is possibly TRBD1 (6 bases). This CDR3 is 14 amino acids long. CDR1 MNHEY and CDR2 SMNVEV come from the germline V gene (reference sequence). Trimming pared 4 bases from V and 8 bases from J, leaving 17 bases between. CDR3 residues: CASSWGTQGGGYTF. The CDR3 DNA follows: TGTGCCAGCAGTTGGGGTACACAGGGCGGCGGCTACACCTTC.

The chain uses TRBV11-2 and TRBJ1-4, with 8 positions matching TRBD1. This CDR3 comprises 17 residues. Germline CDR1 is SGHAT and CDR2 is FQNNGV. V gave up 0 bases and J gave up 3 bases; unmatched junction bases: 6. The CDR3 sequence: CASSLDLNRGSNEKLFF. The CDR3 DNA reads as TGTGCCAGCAGCTTAGACCTAAACAGGGGGTCTAATGAAAAACTGTTTTTT.

V usage is TRBV6-5 and J usage is TRBJ2-7, with 9 bases lining up with TRBD1. The germline gives CDR1 MNHEY, CDR2 SVGAGI. This CDR3 is built from 16 residues. J gave up 1 base and V 4 bases, and 8 bases lay outside the gene matches. The CDR3 DNA follows: TGTGCCAGCAGTTCCCGACAGGGGGTATGGTCCTACGAGCAGTACTTC. This codes for CASSSRQGVWSYEQYF.

The chain joins TRBV10-3 to TRBJ1-1; 8 bases fit TRBD1. The CDR3 length is 16 residues. V gave up 3 bases and J gave up 4 bases; unmatched junction bases: 10. Germline loops: CDR1 ENHRY, CDR2 SYGVKD. Here the CDR3 reads CAISDHGTGGITEAFF. CDR3 nucleotide sequence: TGTGCCATCAGTGACCACGGGACAGGCGGAATCACTGAAGCTTTCTTT.

The chain is built from TRBV7-9 and TRBJ2-5; the D is unclear. The germline CDR1 and CDR2 sequences are SEHNR and FQNEAQ (reference sequence). The V end lost 3 bases, the J end lost 2 bases, and 7 bases lay between the germline ends. The CDR3 runs to 13 residues. DNA of the CDR3: TGTGCCAGCAGCTTTGAAAGGCAAGAGACCCAGTACTTC. Translated, it gives CASSFERQETQYF.

This chain connects TRBV5-4 to TRBJ1-2; 8 bases map to TRBD1. Trimming cost V 2 bases and J 8 bases; bases outside gene matches: 8. Germline-derived CDR1 and CDR2 are SGHNT and YYREEE (reference sequence). There are 14 residues in the CDR3. CDR3 in DNA: TGTGCCAGCAGCTTTGGTTCGGGACAGGAGGGCTACACCTTC. Translated, it gives CASSFGSGQEGYTF.

The CDR3 region has the DNA TGTGCCAGTAGTATGCGGGGGAAAGGAGCCTATAATTCACCCCTCCACTTT. This translates into CASSMRGKGAYNSPLHF. The chain couples TRBV19 to TRBJ1-6; TRBD1 is a possible D gene (5 bases). V lost 3 bases and J lost 2, with 14 bases in between. The CDR3 runs to 17 residues. Germline V gene lookup returns CDR1 LNHDA and CDR2 SQIVND (reference sequence).

This sequence joins TRBV29-1 and TRBJ2-1; D tentatively reads TRBD1 or TRBD2 (5 bases each). Trimming stripped 6 bases from V and 1 base from J, with 19 bases between. This CDR3 has 16 residues. CDR1 SQVTM and CDR2 ANQGSEA come from the germline V gene. The CDR3 protein is CSVDGTGALSYNEQFF. In nucleotides, the CDR3 is TGCAGCGTCGACGGGACGGGCGCTCTTTCCTACAATGAGCAGTTCTTC.

The chain employs TRBV11-1 and TRBJ2-2; a possible D gene is TRBD1 (5 bases). The CDR3 loop spans 13 amino acids. V lost 4 bases, J lost 7 bases, and 10 bases lay in between. Germline V gene sequence: CDR1 SGHAT, CDR2 FQDESV (reference sequence). Written as DNA, the CDR3 is TGTGCCAGCAGCTATGCCAGGGTCGGGGAGCTGTTTTTT. Translated, it gives CASSYARVGELFF.

The chain employs TRBV11-2 and TRBJ1-1; no clear D gene. The germline V gene encodes CDR1 SGHAT and CDR2 FQNNGV. The ends were cut back, 5 bases at V and 6 bases at J, with 16 bases in the middle. The CDR3 has 14 amino acids. CDR3: CASSVDANAAEAFF. In DNA, the CDR3 is TGTGCCAGCAGCGTTGACGCAAATGCGGCTGAAGCTTTCTTT.

CDR3 nucleotides: TGTGCCAGCAGCTGGACAGGTGATCAGCCCCAGCATTTT. Translating it yields CASSWTGDQPQHF. The V and J genes are TRBV28 and TRBJ1-5, with TRBD1 identical over 7 bases. Per germline, CDR1 MDHEN and CDR2 SYDVKM. With V trimmed by 6 bases and J by 5 bases, 4 bases remained unmatched. The length of the CDR3 is 13 residues.

The chain employs TRBV30 and TRBJ2-3; D unclear. CDR1 and CDR2 (germline): GTSNPN, SVGIG (reference sequence). V lost 0 bases, J lost 9 bases, and 7 bases lay in between. CDR3 length: 11 residues. In DNA, the CDR3 is TGTGCCTGGAGTGTAGTTATAACGCAGTATTTT. Its translation is CAWSVVITQYF.

This chain connects TRBV5-4 to TRBJ2-7; TRBD2 matches at 7 bases. Germline-derived CDR1 and CDR2 are SGHNT and YYREEE (reference sequence). Trimming at V came to 4 bases and at J to 0 bases, leaving 7 bases not matched to a gene. This CDR3 region has 15 residues. Written as DNA, the CDR3 is TGTGCCAGCAGCAAACTAGCGATCGCCTCCTACGAGCAGTACTTC. Amino acids: CASSKLAIASYEQYF.

The rearrangement links TRBV27 to TRBJ1-2; D might be TRBD1 (6 bases). The V gene's germline CDR1 is MNHEY and CDR2 SMNVEV (reference sequence). The CDR3 runs 14 residues. V was clipped by 5 bases and J by 4 bases, with 14 bases between them. The CDR3 protein is CASSIGGRSYGYTF. For the CDR3, the DNA is TGTGCCAGCAGTATAGGGGGGCGGAGCTATGGCTACACCTTC.

This clone occurred a few times. The chain uses TRBV19 and TRBJ1-5; 7 bases align to TRBD1. The CDR3 has 16 amino acids. Germline V CDR1 and CDR2: LNHDA, SQIVND (reference sequence). V shed 9 bases, J shed 1 base, and the junction held 12 bases outside the gene matches. DNA for the CDR3: TGTGCCAGCAGGGGGGTGCTTAATTGGAGCAATCAGCCCCAGCATTTT. Its protein is CASRGVLNWSNQPQHF.

V is TRBV18 and J is TRBJ2-3; weak D call: TRBD1 (5 bases). Germline V lookup: CDR1 KGHSH, CDR2 LQKENI. V lost 0 bases, J lost 14 bases, and 12 bases lay in between. The CDR3 runs 12 residues. This chain's CDR3 is CASSPPNEGVYF. The DNA of the CDR3 is TGTGCCAGCTCACCACCTAACGAAGGGGTGTATTTT.

The chain links TRBV2 to TRBJ2-5, with 13 bases matching TRBD2. Trimming cost V 8 bases and J 5 bases; bases outside gene matches: 8. CDR3 length equals 15 residues. The germline V gene encodes CDR1 SNHLY and CDR2 FYNNEI. Written as DNA, the CDR3 is TGTGCCAGCCTCCGGACTAGCGGGAGTAGGGAGACCCAGTACTTC. It is translated as CASLRTSGSRETQYF.